The rows below give T cell receptor beta chains drawn from one sample of a study of human versus mouse CDR3 diversity and MHC coevolution. Profiled with immunoSEQ multiplex PCR; TCRdb holds only in-frame clones, not every one. The sample consists of roughly 80,000 clones, just under 95% of them appearing once. The specimen was naive CD4+ T cells from blood. Every receptor here comes from a person aged 30-69 years in good health. Each CDR3 is given with its conserved first and last residue. The D gene is left open where the match is weak. Not all rows give a size; the values are once, few, many and, for expanded clones, a class.

d_call,clone_size,j_call,v_call,cdr3_aa,cdr3_nt
NA,NA,TRBJ2-1,TRBV7-2,CASSLGSGVGDNEQFF,TGTGCCAGCAGCTTAGGGTCCGGGGTTGGGGACAATGAGCAGTTCTTC
NA,NA,TRBJ1-2,TRBV12-5,CASGLGSNLGYTF,TGTGCTAGTGGTTTGGGTTCCAACTTGGGCTACACCTTC
NA,NA,TRBJ2-5,TRBV7-7,CASSPQGVETQYF,TGTGCCAGCAGCCCGCAGGGTGTCGAGACCCAGTACTTC
TRBD1,NA,TRBJ2-1,TRBV5-6,CASSLMTGGYNEQFF,TGTGCCAGCAGCTTGATGACAGGGGGGTACAATGAGCAGTTCTTC
NA,few,TRBJ1-6,TRBV7-9,CASSSRGSYNSPLHF,TGTGCCAGCAGCTCCCGGGGCTCCTATAATTCACCCCTCCACTTT
TRBD1,NA,TRBJ1-2,TRBV19,CASSTGQGGYGYTF,TGTGCCAGTAGTACCGGACAGGGCGGCTATGGCTACACCTTC
TRBD2,NA,TRBJ2-5,TRBV5-4,CASSPGGTSSQETQYF,TGTGCCAGCAGCCCTGGCGGGACTAGCAGCCAAGAGACCCAGTACTTC
TRBD1,NA,TRBJ2-7,TRBV30,CAWAPRDRFSYEQYF,TGTGCCTGGGCCCCCAGGGACAGGTTTTCCTACGAGCAGTACTTC
NA,NA,TRBJ2-5,TRBV29-1,CSVVIVQETQYF,TGCAGCGTTGTAATAGTCCAAGAGACCCAGTACTTC
NA,NA,TRBJ2-7,TRBV28,CASSSLVGGGTSYEQYF,TGTGCCAGCAGTTCCCTCGTAGGGGGGGGAACCTCCTACGAGCAGTACTTC
TRBD2,NA,TRBJ2-3,TRBV7-2,CASSFGAGGPSTDTQYF,TGTGCCAGCAGCTTTGGTGCGGGGGGGCCGAGCACAGATACGCAGTATTTT
NA,once,TRBJ2-7,TRBV6-5,CASKRADEQYF,TGTGCCAGCAAGAGGGCCGACGAGCAGTACTTC
TRBD2,NA,TRBJ2-5,TRBV9,CASSVGTSGETQYF,TGTGCCAGCAGCGTAGGTACTAGCGGCGAGACCCAGTACTTC
TRBD2,NA,TRBJ2-1,TRBV18,CASSPRVVAGGPEQFF,TGTGCCAGCTCACCACGCGTGGTAGCGGGAGGGCCTGAGCAGTTCTTC
NA,NA,TRBJ2-7,TRBV7-8,CASSFAGVYEQYF,TGTGCCAGCAGTTTCGCAGGGGTCTACGAGCAGTACTTC
NA,NA,TRBJ1-1,TRBV19,CASSIRGNTEAFF,TGTGCCAGTAGTATCAGAGGGAACACTGAAGCTTTCTTT
NA,NA,TRBJ2-7,TRBV18,CASSLSYEQYF,TGTGCCAGCTCACTATCCTACGAGCAGTACTTC
TRBD2,NA,TRBJ2-1,TRBV19,CASPSPAGTSVYNEQFF,TGTGCCAGTCCCTCTCCCGCCGGGACTAGCGTATACAATGAGCAGTTCTTC
NA,NA,TRBJ1-6,TRBV7-2,CASSVQVSNNSPLHF,TGTGCCAGCAGCGTACAGGTCTCTAATAATTCACCCCTCCACTTT
NA,NA,TRBJ1-1,TRBV18,CASSPRRGGNTEAFF,TGTGCCAGCTCACCACGGAGGGGTGGAAACACTGAAGCTTTCTTT
NA,NA,TRBJ2-6,TRBV10-3,CAISSSGEGANVLTF,TGTGCCATCAGTTCCTCAGGGGAGGGGGCCAACGTCCTGACTTTC
TRBD1,once,TRBJ2-7,TRBV9,CASSTGTGAASGHEQYF,TGTGCCAGCAGCACCGGGACAGGGGCCGCGTCGGGTCACGAGCAGTACTTC